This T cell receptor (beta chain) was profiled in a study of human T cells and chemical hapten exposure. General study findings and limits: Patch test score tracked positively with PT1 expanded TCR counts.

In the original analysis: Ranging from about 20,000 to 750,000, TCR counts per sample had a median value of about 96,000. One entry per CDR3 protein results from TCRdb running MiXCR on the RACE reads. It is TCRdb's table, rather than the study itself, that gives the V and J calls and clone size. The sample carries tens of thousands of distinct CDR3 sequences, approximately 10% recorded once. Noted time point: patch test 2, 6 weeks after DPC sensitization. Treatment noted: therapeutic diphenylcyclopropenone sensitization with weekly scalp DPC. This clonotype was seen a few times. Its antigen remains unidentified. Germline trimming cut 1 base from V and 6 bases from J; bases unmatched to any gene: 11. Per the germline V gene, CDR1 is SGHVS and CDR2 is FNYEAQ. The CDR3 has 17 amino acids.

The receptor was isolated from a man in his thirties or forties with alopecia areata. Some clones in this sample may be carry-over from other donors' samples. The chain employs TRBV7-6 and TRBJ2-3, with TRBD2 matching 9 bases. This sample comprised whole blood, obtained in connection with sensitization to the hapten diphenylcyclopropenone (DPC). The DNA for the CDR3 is TGTGCCAGCAGCTTAGAGGGGAGCGGGAGGCAGGCCGATACGCAGTATTTT. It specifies CASSLEGSGRQADTQYF.